This TCR beta chain originates from a study of beta chain features in type 1 diabetes. Overall study results and limits: Naive, central memory and regulatory TCRB repertoires appeared more similar among patients than healthy donors. Type 1 diabetes patients showed fewer insertions and more deletions at VDJ junctions.

This clone turned up a few times. Antigen unknown. This sample also contains other DNA sequences that code for the same CDR3. Based on CD45RO/CCR7/CD25/CD127/CD95/CD27, CD4+ regulatory, stem cell-like memory, naive and central memory cells were sorted. The CDR3 sequence is 12 residues long. CDR1 SEHNR and CDR2 FQNEAQ come from the germline V gene (reference sequence). V was trimmed by 3 bases and J by 4 bases, leaving 6 bases between them. Sequenced material consisted of expressed TCRB transcripts (all of the isolated RNA was reverse transcribed). Repertoires were generated with immunoSEQ multiplex PCR, while TCRdb's copy carries only in-frame clones and drops some. The sample gives 150,000 to 190,000 clones, more than 9.5% of which show up once; under 2.5% is in the top ten.

The chain links TRBV7-9 to TRBJ1-1; no definite D call. The specimen sequenced was central memory CD4+ T cells from blood. The TCR was taken from a man aged 18 to 29 in good health. In nucleotides, the CDR3 is TGTGCCAGCAGCTTCGAAGGCACTGAAGCTTTCTTT. It codes for CASSFEGTEAFF. The full variable domain, its missing parts supplied by reference TRBV7-9 and TRBJ1-1, is DTGVSQNPRHKITKRGQNVTFRCDPISEHNRLYWYRQTLGQGPEFLTYFQNEAQLEKSRLLSDRFSAERPKGSFSTLEIQRTEQGDSAMYLCASSFEGTEAFFGQGTRLTVV.